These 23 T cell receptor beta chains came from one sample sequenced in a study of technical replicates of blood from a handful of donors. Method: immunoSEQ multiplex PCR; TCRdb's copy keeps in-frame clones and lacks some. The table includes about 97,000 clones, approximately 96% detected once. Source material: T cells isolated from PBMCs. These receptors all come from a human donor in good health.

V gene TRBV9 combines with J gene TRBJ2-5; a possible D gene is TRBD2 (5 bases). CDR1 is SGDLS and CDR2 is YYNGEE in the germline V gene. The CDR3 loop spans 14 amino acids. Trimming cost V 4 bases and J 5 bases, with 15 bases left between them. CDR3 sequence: CASSLRGRGETQYF. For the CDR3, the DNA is TGTGCCAGCAGCCTAAGAGGGAGAGGGGAGACCCAGTACTTC. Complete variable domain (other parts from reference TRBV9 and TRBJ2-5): DSGVTQTPKHLITATGQRVTLRCSPRSGDLSVYWYQQSLDQGLQFLIQYYNGEERAKGNILERFSAQQFPDLHSELNLSSLELGDSALYFCASSLRGRGETQYFGPGTRLLVL.

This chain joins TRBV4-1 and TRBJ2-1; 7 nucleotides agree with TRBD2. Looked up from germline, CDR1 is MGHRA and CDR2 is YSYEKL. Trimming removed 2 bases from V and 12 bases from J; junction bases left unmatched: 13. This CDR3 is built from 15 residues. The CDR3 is CASSQPLGRETGQFF. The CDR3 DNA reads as TGCGCCAGCAGCCAACCCCTAGGGCGGGAGACGGGGCAGTTCTTC.

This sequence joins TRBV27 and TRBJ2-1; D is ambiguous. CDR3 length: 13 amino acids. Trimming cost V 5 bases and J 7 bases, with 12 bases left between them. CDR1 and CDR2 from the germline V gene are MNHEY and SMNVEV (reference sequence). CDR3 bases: TGTGCCAGCAGTGTGGGCAGCTGGAATGAGCAGTTCTTC. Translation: CASSVGSWNEQFF.

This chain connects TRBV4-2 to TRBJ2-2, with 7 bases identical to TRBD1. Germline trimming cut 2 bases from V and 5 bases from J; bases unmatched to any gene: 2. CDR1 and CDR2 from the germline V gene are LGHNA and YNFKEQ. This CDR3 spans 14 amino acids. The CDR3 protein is CASSQYRGTGELFF. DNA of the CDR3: TGTGCCAGCAGCCAATACAGGGGTACCGGGGAGCTGTTTTTT.

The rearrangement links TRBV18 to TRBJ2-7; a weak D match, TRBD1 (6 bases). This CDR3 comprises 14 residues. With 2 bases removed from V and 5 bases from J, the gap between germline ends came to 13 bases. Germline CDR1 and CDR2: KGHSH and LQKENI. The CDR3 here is CASSPKGQSHEQYF. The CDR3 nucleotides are TGTGCCAGCTCACCAAAAGGACAGAGCCACGAGCAGTACTTC.

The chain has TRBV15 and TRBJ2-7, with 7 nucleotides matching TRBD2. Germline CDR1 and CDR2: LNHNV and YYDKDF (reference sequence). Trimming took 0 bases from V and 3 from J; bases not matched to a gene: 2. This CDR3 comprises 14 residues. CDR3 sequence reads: CATSRDGGGYEQYF. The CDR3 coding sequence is TGTGCCACCAGCAGAGATGGCGGGGGCTACGAGCAGTACTTC.

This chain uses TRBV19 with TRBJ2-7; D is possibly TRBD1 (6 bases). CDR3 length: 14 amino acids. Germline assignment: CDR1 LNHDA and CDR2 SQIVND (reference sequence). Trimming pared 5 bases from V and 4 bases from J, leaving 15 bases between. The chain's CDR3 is CASSSQGSPYEQYF. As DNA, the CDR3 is TGTGCCAGTAGTTCGCAGGGGTCCCCTTACGAGCAGTACTTC. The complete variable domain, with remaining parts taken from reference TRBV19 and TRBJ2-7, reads DGGITQSPKYLFRKEGQNVTLSCEQNLNHDAMYWYRQDPGQGLRLIYYSQIVNDFQKGDIAEGYSVSREKKESFPLTVTSAQKNPTAFYLCASSSQGSPYEQYFGPGTRLTVT.

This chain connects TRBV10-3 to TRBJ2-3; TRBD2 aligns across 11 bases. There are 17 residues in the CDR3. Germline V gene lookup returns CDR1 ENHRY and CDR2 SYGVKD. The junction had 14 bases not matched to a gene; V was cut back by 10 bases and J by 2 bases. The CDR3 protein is CATGEPGLAEITDTQYF. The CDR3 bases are TGTGCCACGGGGGAGCCGGGACTAGCGGAGATCACAGATACGCAGTATTTT.

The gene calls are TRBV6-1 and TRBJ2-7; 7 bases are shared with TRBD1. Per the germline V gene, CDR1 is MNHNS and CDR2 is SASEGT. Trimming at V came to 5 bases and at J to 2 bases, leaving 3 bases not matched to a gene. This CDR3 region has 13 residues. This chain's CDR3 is CASSRTGAYEQYF. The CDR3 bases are TGTGCCAGCAGTCGAACAGGGGCCTACGAGCAGTACTTC.

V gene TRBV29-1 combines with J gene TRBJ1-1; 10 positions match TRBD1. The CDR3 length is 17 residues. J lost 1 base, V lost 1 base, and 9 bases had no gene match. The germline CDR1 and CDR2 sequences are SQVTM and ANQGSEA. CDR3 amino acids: CSVEVRRWTGGNTEAFF. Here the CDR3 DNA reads TGCAGCGTTGAAGTAAGGCGTTGGACAGGGGGGAACACTGAAGCTTTCTTT.

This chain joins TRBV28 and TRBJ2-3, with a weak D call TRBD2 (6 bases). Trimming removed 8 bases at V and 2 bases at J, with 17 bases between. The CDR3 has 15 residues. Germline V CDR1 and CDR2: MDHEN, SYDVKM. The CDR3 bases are TGTGCCAGCGATCTTGCGCGGGACCTCACAGATACGCAGTATTTT. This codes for CASDLARDLTDTQYF.

The CDR3 DNA reads TGTGCCAGCAGCCCAACGACAACAGGGCACGAGCAGTACTTC. Translated: CASSPTTTGHEQYF. The chain uses TRBV9 and TRBJ2-7, with D possibly TRBD1 on 6 matching bases. The CDR3 has 14 residues. The ends were cut back, 4 bases at V and 5 bases at J, with 16 bases in the middle. Germline V gene sequence: CDR1 SGDLS, CDR2 YYNGEE.

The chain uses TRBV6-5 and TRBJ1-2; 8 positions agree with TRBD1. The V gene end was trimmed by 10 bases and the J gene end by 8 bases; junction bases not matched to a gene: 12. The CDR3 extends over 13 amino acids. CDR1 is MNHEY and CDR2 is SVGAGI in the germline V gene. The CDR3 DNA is TGTGCCACGAGATTCGGGACAGGCTGGGGCTACACCTTC. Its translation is CATRFGTGWGYTF.

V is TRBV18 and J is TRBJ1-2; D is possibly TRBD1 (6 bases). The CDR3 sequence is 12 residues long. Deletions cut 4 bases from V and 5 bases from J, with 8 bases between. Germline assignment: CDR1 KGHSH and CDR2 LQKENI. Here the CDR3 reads CASSRTDYGYTF. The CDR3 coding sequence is TGTGCCAGCTCACGGACAGATTATGGCTACACCTTC.

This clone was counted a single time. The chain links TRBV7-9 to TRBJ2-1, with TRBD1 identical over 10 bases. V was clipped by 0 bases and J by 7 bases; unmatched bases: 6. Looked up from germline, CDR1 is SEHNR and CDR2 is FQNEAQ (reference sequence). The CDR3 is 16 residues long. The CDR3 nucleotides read TGTGCCAGCAGCTTAGCCGACAGGGGGCGAGTTAATGAGCAGTTCTTC. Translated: CASSLADRGRVNEQFF.

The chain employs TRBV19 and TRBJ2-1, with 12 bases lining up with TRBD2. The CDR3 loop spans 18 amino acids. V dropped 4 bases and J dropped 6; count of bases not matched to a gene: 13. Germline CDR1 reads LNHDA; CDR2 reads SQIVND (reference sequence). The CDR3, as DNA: TGTGCCAGTAGTAACCCGGGACTAGCGGGTTACTTATCCAATGAGCAGTTCTTC. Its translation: CASSNPGLAGYLSNEQFF.

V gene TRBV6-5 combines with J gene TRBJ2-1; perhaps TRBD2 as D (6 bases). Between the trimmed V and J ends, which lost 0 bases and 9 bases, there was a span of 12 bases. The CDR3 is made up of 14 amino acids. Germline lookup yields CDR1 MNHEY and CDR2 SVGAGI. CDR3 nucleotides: TGTGCCAGCAGTTACTCCGGACTACTCATTGAGCAGTTCTTC. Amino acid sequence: CASSYSGLLIEQFF.

DNA for the CDR3: TGTGCCAGCAGCCTCCGGGACAGCTCCTACGAGCAGTACTTC. Translation: CASSLRDSSYEQYF. This chain joins TRBV7-9 and TRBJ2-7; 7 nucleotides agree with TRBD1. The trim removed 5 bases at V and 0 bases at J, leaving 4 bases unmatched. Looked up from germline, CDR1 is SEHNR and CDR2 is FQNEAQ (reference sequence). The length of the CDR3 is 14 residues.

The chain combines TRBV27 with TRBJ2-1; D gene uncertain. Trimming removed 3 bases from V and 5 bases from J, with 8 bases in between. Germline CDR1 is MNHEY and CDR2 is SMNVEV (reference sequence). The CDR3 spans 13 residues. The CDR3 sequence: CASSFSRDNEQFF. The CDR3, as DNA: TGTGCCAGCAGTTTTAGCCGCGACAATGAGCAGTTCTTC.

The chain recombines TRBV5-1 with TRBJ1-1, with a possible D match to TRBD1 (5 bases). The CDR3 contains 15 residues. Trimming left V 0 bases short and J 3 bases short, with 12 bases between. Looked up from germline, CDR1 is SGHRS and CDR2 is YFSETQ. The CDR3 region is CASSLGQRLDTEAFF. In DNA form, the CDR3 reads TGCGCCAGCAGCTTGGGACAGAGGTTGGACACTGAAGCTTTCTTT.

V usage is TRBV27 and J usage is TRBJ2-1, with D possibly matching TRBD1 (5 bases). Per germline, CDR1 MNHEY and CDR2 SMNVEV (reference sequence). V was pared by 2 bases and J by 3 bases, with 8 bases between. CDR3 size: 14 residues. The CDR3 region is CASSLKGYYNEQFF. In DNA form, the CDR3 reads TGTGCCAGCAGTTTAAAGGGGTACTACAATGAGCAGTTCTTC.

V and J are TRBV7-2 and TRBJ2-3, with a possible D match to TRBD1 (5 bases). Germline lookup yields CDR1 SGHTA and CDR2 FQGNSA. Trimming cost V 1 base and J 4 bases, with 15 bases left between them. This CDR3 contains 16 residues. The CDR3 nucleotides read TGTGCCAGCAGCTTAGTCCCCAGGGTACTCGCAGATACGCAGTATTTT. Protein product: CASSLVPRVLADTQYF.

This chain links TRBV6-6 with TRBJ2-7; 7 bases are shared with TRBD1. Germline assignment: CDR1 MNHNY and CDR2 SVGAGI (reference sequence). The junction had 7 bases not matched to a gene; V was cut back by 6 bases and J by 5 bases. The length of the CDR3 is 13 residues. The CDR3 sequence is CASRLDRADEQYF. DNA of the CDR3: TGTGCCAGCAGGTTAGACAGGGCCGACGAGCAGTACTTC.